These T cell receptor beta chains were read from a single sample in a study of cytomegalovirus exposure and HLA in healthy donors. Clones were read by immunoSEQ multiplex PCR, and TCRdb kept only the in-frame ones, dropping some. The sample table sets out under 50,000 clones. The material sequenced was PBMCs. Every receptor here comes from a male donor in good health and CMV-seronegative. CDR3s include the opening cysteine and the closing phenylalanine or tryptophan. A D gene is named only where the DNA matches it firmly.

d_gene: -
v_gene: TRBV30
j_gene: TRBJ1-1
CDR3aa: CAWSGVSNTEAFF
CDR3nt: TGTGCCTGGAGTGGAGTTTCGAACACTGAAGCTTTCTTT

d_gene: TRBD1
v_gene: TRBV7-9
j_gene: TRBJ1-5
CDR3aa: CASSRTGGGQPQHF
CDR3nt: TGTGCCAGCAGCCGGACAGGGGGCGGTCAGCCCCAGCATTTT

d_gene: -
v_gene: TRBV6-1
j_gene: TRBJ1-5
CDR3aa: CASRGPNSGPQHF
CDR3nt: TGTGCCAGCAGAGGTCCGAACTCGGGGCCCCAGCATTTT

d_gene: -
v_gene: TRBV7-9
j_gene: TRBJ1-1
CDR3aa: CASNAGGQLNTEAFF
CDR3nt: TGTGCCAGCAACGCGGGGGGACAACTGAACACTGAAGCTTTCTTT

d_gene: -
v_gene: TRBV6-5
j_gene: TRBJ2-6
CDR3aa: CASSYTTSGANVLTF
CDR3nt: TGTGCCAGCAGTTACACTACCTCTGGGGCCAACGTCCTGACTTTC

d_gene: -
v_gene: TRBV5-1
j_gene: TRBJ1-2
CDR3aa: CASSLEGLYGYTF
CDR3nt: TGCGCCAGCAGCTTGGAGGGACTCTATGGCTACACCTTC

d_gene: TRBD1
v_gene: TRBV6-4
j_gene: TRBJ1-2
CDR3aa: CASSDSGTGDNGYTF
CDR3nt: TGTGCCAGCAGTGACTCCGGGACAGGGGATAATGGCTACACCTTC

d_gene: -
v_gene: TRBV10-2
j_gene: TRBJ2-3
CDR3aa: CASSERQGKNTDTQYF
CDR3nt: TGCGCCAGCAGTGAGCGTCAGGGGAAGAACACAGATACGCAGTATTTT

d_gene: -
v_gene: TRBV9
j_gene: TRBJ2-5
CDR3aa: CASSVLGAGQETQYF
CDR3nt: TGTGCCAGCAGCGTACTGGGGGCAGGTCAAGAGACCCAGTACTTC

d_gene: -
v_gene: TRBV5-4
j_gene: TRBJ1-2
CDR3aa: CASSLGDIPYGYTF
CDR3nt: TGTGCCAGCAGCTTGGGGGACATCCCCTATGGCTACACCTTC

d_gene: -
v_gene: TRBV18
j_gene: TRBJ1-5
CDR3aa: CASSLMGGRQPQHF
CDR3nt: TGTGCCAGCTCTCTGATGGGAGGTAGGCAGCCCCAGCATTTT

d_gene: -
v_gene: TRBV29-1
j_gene: TRBJ1-2
CDR3aa: CSVSSGANYGYTF
CDR3nt: TGCAGCGTTTCGTCAGGGGCCAACTATGGCTACACCTTC

d_gene: -
v_gene: TRBV19
j_gene: TRBJ1-5
CDR3aa: CASSTTGISNQPQHF
CDR3nt: TGTGCCAGTAGTACGACGGGAATTAGCAATCAGCCCCAGCATTTT

d_gene: TRBD1
v_gene: TRBV7-6
j_gene: TRBJ1-2
CDR3aa: CASSPDREAGYTF
CDR3nt: TGTGCCAGCAGCCCGGACAGGGAAGCTGGCTACACCTTC

d_gene: TRBD2
v_gene: TRBV4-1
j_gene: TRBJ2-3
CDR3aa: CASSQASGDFTDTQYF
CDR3nt: TGCGCCAGCAGCCAAGCTAGCGGGGACTTCACAGATACGCAGTATTTT

d_gene: TRBD1
v_gene: TRBV5-1
j_gene: TRBJ1-5
CDR3aa: CASSLGGTDNQPQHF
CDR3nt: TGCGCCAGCAGCTTGGGGGGGACAGACAATCAGCCCCAGCATTTT